This T cell receptor (beta chain) was observed in a study of T cell changes during pregnancy in multiple sclerosis. This clone was seen once. Trimming removed 6 bases at V and 6 bases at J, with 12 bases between. Germline V gives CDR1 KGHSH, CDR2 LQKENI. The CDR3 totals 13 residues. This table comes from immunoSEQ multiplex PCR, and its TCRdb copy is limited to in-frame clones, with some not included. The data contain more than 50,000 clones, roughly 87% of them seen just once; the ten biggest clones take up under 3%. The TCR originated in a female donor with multiple sclerosis, enrolled in a pregnancy study. This sequence joins TRBV18 and TRBJ1-5, with D possibly matching TRBD1 (5 bases). The source material was peripheral blood, sampled in the first trimester of pregnancy. The CDR3 region is CASSPRGVQPQHF. The CDR3 DNA sequence: TGTGCCAGCTCTCCCCGGGGGGTTCAGCCCCAGCATTTT.